This is a list of T cell receptor beta chains from one sample in a study of STAT3 mutations in large granular lymphocyte leukemia. Assay: immunoSEQ multiplex PCR; the TCRdb copy retains only in-frame clones and omits some. There are around 39,000 clones in the sample; roughly 90% occur only once, and roughly 0.4% lies in the top ten. Sequencing was carried out using PBMCs. The receptors shown here come from a human donor with T large granular lymphocyte leukemia. Some clones in this sample may be carry-over from other donors' samples. CDR3s include the opening cysteine and the closing phenylalanine or tryptophan. A D gene is named only where the DNA matches it firmly.

d_gene	v_gene	j_gene	CDR3nt	CDR3aa
-	TRBV5-4	TRBJ1-1	TGTGCCAGCAGCTTGGGAGGGAACACTGAAGCTTTCTTT	CASSLGGNTEAFF
-	TRBV20-1	TRBJ2-3	TGCAGTGCCCTCCACCGCTATACGCAGTATTTT	CSALHRYTQYF
-	TRBV18	TRBJ2-5	TGTGCCAGCTCACCGGCGGCCGGAGGCCTGGAGACCCAGTACTTC	CASSPAAGGLETQYF
-	TRBV2	TRBJ1-6	TGTGCCAGCATGCAGGGTTCGGAAGTTAATTCACCCCTCCACTTT	CASMQGSEVNSPLHF
TRBD1	TRBV5-1	TRBJ1-2	TGCGCCAGCAGCTTGGCAGGACAGGGTTGGGTTGGCTACACCTTC	CASSLAGQGWVGYTF
-	TRBV5-4	TRBJ2-2	TGTGCCAGCAGCCACCCGCGCGGGGAGCTGTTTTTT	CASSHPRGELFF
TRBD1	TRBV2	TRBJ2-5	TGTGCCAACAGGCTAGGACAGGGTCTGCAGACCCAGTACTTC	CANRLGQGLQTQYF
-	TRBV19	TRBJ2-5	TGTGCCAGTAGTATTACAGGGCCGGGACAAGAGACCCAGTACTTC	CASSITGPGQETQYF
-	TRBV7-2	TRBJ1-6	TGTGCCAGCAGCCTACGGGGGCTTTCGGACAATTCACCCCTCCACTTT	CASSLRGLSDNSPLHF
-	TRBV29-1	TRBJ2-5	TGCAGCGTTGTGAAGCGGCGGGGGCCCCAAGAGACCCAGTACTTC	CSVVKRRGPQETQYF
-	TRBV7-2	TRBJ1-6	TGTGCCAGCAGCCCCCCCGTATCCTATAATTCACCCCTCCACTTT	CASSPPVSYNSPLHF
-	TRBV5-1	TRBJ1-6	TGCGCCAGCAGCTTGGAGGGACACTATAATTCACCCCTCCACTTT	CASSLEGHYNSPLHF
-	TRBV19	TRBJ1-5	TGTGCCAGTAAGAACAGAGGGGACGAGCATTTT	CASKNRGDEHF
-	TRBV28	TRBJ1-3	TGTGCCAGCAGTTCCGGGACCGCCGTTGGAAACACCATATATTTT	CASSSGTAVGNTIYF
-	TRBV30	TRBJ1-1	TGTGCCTGGAGTGTAAAAGGGTTTACTGAAGCTTTCTTT	CAWSVKGFTEAFF
-	TRBV6-1	TRBJ2-1	TGTGCCAGCAGTATCAGGGGCAGATCCTACAATGAGCAGTTCTTC	CASSIRGRSYNEQFF
TRBD1	TRBV11-2	TRBJ1-6	TGTGCCAGCAGCCCAACAGGGGCCCAAAGGAATTCACCCCTCCACTTT	CASSPTGAQRNSPLHF
-	TRBV20-1	TRBJ1-1	TGCAGTGCTAGGGTTGTTACTGAAGCTTTCTTT	CSARVVTEAFF